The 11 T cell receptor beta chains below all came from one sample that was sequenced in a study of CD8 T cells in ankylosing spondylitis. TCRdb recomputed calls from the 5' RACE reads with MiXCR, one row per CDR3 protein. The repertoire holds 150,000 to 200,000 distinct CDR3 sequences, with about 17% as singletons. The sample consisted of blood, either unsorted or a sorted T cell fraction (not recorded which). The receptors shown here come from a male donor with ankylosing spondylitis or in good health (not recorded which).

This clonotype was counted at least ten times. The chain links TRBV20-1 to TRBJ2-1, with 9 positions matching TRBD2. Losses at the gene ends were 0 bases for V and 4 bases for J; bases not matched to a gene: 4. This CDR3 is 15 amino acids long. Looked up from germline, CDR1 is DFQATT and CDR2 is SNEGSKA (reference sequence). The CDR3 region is CSARDPTSGYNEQFF. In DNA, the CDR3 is TGCAGTGCTAGAGATCCGACTAGCGGATACAATGAGCAGTTCTTC.

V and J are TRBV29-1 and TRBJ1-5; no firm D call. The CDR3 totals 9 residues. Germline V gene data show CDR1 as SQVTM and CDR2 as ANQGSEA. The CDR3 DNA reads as TGCAAACGAGGTCAGCCCCAGCATTTT. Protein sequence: CKRGQPQHF.

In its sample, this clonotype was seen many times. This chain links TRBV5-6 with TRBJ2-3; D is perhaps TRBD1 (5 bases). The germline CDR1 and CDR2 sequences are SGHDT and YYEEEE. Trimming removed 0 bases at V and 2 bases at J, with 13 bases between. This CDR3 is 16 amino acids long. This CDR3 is CASSLAATASTDTQYF. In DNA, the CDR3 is TGTGCCAGCAGCTTGGCCGCGACAGCTTCCACAGATACGCAGTATTTT.

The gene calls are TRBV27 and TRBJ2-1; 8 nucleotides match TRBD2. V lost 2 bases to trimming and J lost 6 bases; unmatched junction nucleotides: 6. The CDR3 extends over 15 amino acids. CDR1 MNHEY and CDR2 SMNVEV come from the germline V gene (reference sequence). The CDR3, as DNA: TGTGCCAGCAGTTTAGGACTAGCAACCCCCAATGAGCAGTTCTTC. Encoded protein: CASSLGLATPNEQFF.

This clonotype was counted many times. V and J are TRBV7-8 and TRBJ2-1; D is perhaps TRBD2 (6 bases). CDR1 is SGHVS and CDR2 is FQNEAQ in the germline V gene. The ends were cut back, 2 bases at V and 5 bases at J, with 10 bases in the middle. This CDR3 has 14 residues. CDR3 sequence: CASSLRDSNNEQFF. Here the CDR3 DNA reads TGTGCCAGCAGCTTAAGGGACTCGAACAATGAGCAGTTCTTC.

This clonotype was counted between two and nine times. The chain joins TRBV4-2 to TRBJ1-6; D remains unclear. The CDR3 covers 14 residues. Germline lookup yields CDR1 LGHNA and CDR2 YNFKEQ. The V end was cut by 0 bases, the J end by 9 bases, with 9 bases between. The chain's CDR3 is CASSQELGGSPLHF. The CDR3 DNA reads TGTGCCAGCAGCCAAGAACTAGGTGGTTCACCCCTCCACTTT.

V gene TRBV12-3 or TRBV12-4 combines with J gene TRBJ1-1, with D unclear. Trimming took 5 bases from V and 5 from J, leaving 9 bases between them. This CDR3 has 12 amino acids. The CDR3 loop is CASSISRTEAFF. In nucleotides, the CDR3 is TGTGCCAGCAGTATATCAAGGACTGAAGCTTTCTTT.

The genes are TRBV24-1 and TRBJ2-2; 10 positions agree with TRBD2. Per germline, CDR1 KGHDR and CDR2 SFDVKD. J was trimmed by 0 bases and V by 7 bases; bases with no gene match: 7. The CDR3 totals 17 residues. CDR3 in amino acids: CATSPVTSGANTGELFF. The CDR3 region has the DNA TGTGCCACCAGCCCAGTAACTAGCGGGGCGAACACCGGGGAGCTGTTTTTT.

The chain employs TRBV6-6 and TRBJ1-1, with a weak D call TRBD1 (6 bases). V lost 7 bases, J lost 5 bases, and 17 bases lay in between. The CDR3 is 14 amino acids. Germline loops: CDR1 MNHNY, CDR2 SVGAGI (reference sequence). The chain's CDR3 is CASTIIGGGTEAFF. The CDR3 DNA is TGTGCCAGCACCATCATAGGGGGGGGGACTGAAGCTTTCTTT.

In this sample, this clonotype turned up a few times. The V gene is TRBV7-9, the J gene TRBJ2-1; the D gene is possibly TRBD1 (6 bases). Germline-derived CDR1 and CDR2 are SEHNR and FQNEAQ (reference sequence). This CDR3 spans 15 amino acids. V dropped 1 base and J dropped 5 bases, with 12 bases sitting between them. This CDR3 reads CASSLDRVVHNEQFF. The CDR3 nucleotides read TGTGCCAGCAGCTTAGACAGGGTAGTCCACAATGAGCAGTTCTTC.

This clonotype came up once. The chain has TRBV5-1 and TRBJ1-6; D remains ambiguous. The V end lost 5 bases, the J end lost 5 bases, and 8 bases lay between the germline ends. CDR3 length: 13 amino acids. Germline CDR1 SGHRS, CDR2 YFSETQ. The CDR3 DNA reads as TGCGCCAGCAGACCGGGGAATAATTCACCCCTCCACTTT. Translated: CASRPGNNSPLHF.